The T cell receptor (beta chain) under discussion was sequenced for a study of blood T cell repertoires in COVID-19. Turning to the study itself: Sites in the United States, Italy and Spain provided acute and convalescent COVID-19 samples. Sample material is recorded as cDNA or gDNA derived from T cells, B-cell-depleted T cells, or PBMCs.

The CDR3 has 13 amino acids. Original handling: Reference gene primers were amplified, and this amplification served to estimate nucleated cell counts. Profiling relied on immunoSEQ multiplex PCR, and the TCRdb table lists in-frame clones only, not all of them. The D gene and trimming were derived from the DNA, and the V and J assignments and clone size from that table. The sample has 150,000 or so clones, more than 80% seen once. The genes are TRBV21-1 and TRBJ2-5; the table's D call of TRBD1 was not tested on the DNA. TRBV21-1 is deemed a pseudogene. The material sequenced was peripheral blood. This sequence originates from a man aged 45-65 years with acute or convalescent COVID-19. The CDR3 nucleotides read TGTGCCAGCAGAGATGGACAGGGTGAGACCCAGTACTTC. It codes for CASRDGQGETQYF.